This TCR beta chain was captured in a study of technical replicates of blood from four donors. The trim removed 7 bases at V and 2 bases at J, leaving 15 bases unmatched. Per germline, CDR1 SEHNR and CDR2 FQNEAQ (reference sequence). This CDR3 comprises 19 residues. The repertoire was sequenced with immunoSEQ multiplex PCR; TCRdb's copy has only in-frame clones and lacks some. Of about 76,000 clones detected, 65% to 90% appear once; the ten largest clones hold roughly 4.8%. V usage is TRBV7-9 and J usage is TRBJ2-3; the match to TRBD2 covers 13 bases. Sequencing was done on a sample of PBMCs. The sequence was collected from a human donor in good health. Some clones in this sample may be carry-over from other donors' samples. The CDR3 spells CASILRTSGGPASTDTQYF. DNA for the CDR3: TGTGCCAGCATCCTCAGGACTAGCGGGGGCCCCGCCTCCACAGATACGCAGTATTTT.